Listed below are T cell receptor beta chains from one sample, sequenced in a study of T cell responses to AZD1222 COVID-19 vaccine. Data came from immunoSEQ multiplex PCR; TCRdb stores just in-frame clones and leaves some out. Of roughly 200,000 clones listed, around 88% are singletons. This sample comprised peripheral blood, obtained on day 0 of AZD1222 vaccination. All receptors derive from an adult in good health. Each CDR3 is given with its conserved first and last residue. The size field is filled for only some rows; it gives once, few, many or a size class.

V	size	CDR3
TRBV2	few	CASTKDRAANTEAFF
TRBV4-3	-	CASSQEGRSYEQYF
TRBV7-3	-	CASSPFGDYGYTF
TRBV24-1	-	CATRAANTGELFF
TRBV9	-	CASSVPLSGNYGYTF
TRBV5-5	-	CASSDRDSNYNEQFF
TRBV19	-	CASSITGTGYGNQPQHF
TRBV2	-	CASRGTGIGSPLHF
TRBV2	-	CASSRDTSNQPQHF
TRBV10-3	-	CATETGGTDTQYF
TRBV2	-	CATRTGDAGTDTQYF
TRBV25-1	-	CASSGAGPLYEQYF
TRBV20-1	-	CSARVPNGYTF
TRBV18	-	CASSRGGQETQYF
TRBV11-2	-	CASSLGCRRHQPQHF
TRBV27	-	CASSLRRENYGYTF
TRBV7-2	-	CASSLGPNNEKLFF
TRBV2	few	CASSETGVDTGELFF
TRBV15	-	CATSRGRQDEQFF
TRBV6-5	-	CASRPPPGQIPEQYF
TRBV5-1	-	CASSLLYSSHEQYF
TRBV30	-	CAWTPLGVGTQYF
TRBV7-8	-	CASSPSGGAFYEQYF
TRBV14	-	CASSQYSGANVLTF
TRBV12-5	-	CASGESGTGGYEQYF
TRBV28	-	CASSPSDKTNEKLFF
TRBV7-8	-	CASSLLPVNYGYTF
TRBV27	-	CATALGGPGYGYTF
TRBV11-2	-	CASSPLRANYGYTF
TRBV15	-	CATSRGGSWDTEAFF
TRBV27	-	CASSNTPTGMGNTIYF
TRBV7-2	-	CASSLLEGYSGYTF
TRBV10-3	-	CAINPGQNYGYTF
TRBV28	-	CASTLLGQNYGYTF
TRBV28	once	CASSPGGHGSNQPQHF
TRBV5-5	-	CASSQENEKLFF
TRBV19	-	CASSTPGPNSYEQYF
TRBV25-1	-	CASTGGLNTEAFF
TRBV6-5	-	CASSTTGVEDSPLHF
TRBV3-1/TRBV3-2	-	CASSQGTALGGYTF
TRBV19	few	CASSRQGSYGYTF
TRBV5-1	-	CASSLDTGELFF
TRBV2	-	CASRGSGYTGELFF
TRBV9	-	CASSLKTGSSNEKLFF
TRBV7-2	-	CASSFLGRNTEAFF
TRBV12-5	once	CASGLLTAYGYTF
TRBV5-6	once	CASSLAGIMNTEAFF